The TCR beta chain under discussion was sequenced for a study of lymphopenia after photon versus proton radiotherapy. This CDR3 has 14 amino acids. Trimming shortened V by 0 bases and J by 6 bases, and 9 bases separated the two germline ends. Germline CDR1 is SGHTA and CDR2 is FQGNSA. Profiling relied on immunoSEQ multiplex PCR, and the TCRdb table lists in-frame clones only, not all of them. Among about 83,000 clones listed, around 83% were seen once. Sample: peripheral blood, taken from a patient treated with proton-based radiotherapy. The chain combines TRBV7-2 with TRBJ2-4; possible D gene TRBD2, 6 bases. The origin of this receptor is a man aged 55-75 years with pancreatic cancer. CDR3 in amino acids: CASSLAWGVNIQYF. In DNA, the CDR3 is TGTGCCAGCAGCTTAGCTTGGGGGGTAAACATTCAGTACTTC.